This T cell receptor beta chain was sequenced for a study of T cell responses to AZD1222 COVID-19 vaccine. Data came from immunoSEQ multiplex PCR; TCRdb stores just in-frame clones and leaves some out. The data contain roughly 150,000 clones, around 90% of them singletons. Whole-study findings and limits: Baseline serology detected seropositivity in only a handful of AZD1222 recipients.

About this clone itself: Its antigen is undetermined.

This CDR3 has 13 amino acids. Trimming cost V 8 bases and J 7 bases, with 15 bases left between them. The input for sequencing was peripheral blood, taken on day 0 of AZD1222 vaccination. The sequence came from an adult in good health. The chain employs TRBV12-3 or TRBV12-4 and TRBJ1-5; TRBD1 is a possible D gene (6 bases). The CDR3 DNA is TGTGCCAGCGGTAGGGGGGGACGGCAGCCCCAGCATTTT. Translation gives CASGRGGRQPQHF.